Only a few counts were recorded for the clone carrying this TCR beta chain. Its matching antigen is unknown. The data belong to a study of blood T cells in healthy people across ages. Study findings and constraints: Age advanced and TCR beta diversity per million T cells fell, roughly linearly.

Together with a sample-barcoded 5' primer, a J-beta primer mix was included in a second PCR lasting roughly 6 to 12 cycles. Via MiXCR, TCRdb re-called the 5' RACE reads, giving one row per CDR3 protein. The sample lists approximately 850,000 distinct CDR3 sequences, around two fifths seen once, with about 21% in the top ten. The germline gives CDR1 MNHEY, CDR2 SMNVEV (reference sequence). Trimming pared 1 base from V and 9 bases from J, leaving 24 bases between. The CDR3 has 17 amino acids. J is TRBJ1-2 and V is TRBV27; tentative D call: TRBD1 (5 bases). The clonotype originates from a man between 60 and 75 years old in good health. Source material: blood. The CDR3, as DNA: TGTGCCAGCAGTTTATACTCCGTCGGGGGTCGTAAGCTGAGCTACACCTTC. It yields the protein CASSLYSVGGRKLSYTF.